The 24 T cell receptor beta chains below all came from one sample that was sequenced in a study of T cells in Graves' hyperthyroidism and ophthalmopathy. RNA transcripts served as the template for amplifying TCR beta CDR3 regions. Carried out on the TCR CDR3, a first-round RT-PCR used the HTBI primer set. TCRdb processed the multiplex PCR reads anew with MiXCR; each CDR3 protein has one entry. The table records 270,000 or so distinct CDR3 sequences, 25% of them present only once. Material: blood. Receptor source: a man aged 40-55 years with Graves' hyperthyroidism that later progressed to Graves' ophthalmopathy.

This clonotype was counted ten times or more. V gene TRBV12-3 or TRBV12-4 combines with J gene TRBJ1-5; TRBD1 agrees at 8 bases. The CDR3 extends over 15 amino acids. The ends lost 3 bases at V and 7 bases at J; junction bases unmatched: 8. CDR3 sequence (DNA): TGTGCCAGCAGTTTCAGGACAGGGCGATTGCAGCCCCAGCATTTT. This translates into CASSFRTGRLQPQHF.

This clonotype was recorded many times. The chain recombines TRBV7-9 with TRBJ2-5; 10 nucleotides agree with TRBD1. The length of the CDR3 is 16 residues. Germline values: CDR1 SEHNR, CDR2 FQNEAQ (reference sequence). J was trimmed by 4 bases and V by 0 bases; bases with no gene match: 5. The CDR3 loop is CASSLARTGGPETQYF. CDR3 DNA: TGTGCCAGCAGCTTAGCAAGGACAGGGGGTCCAGAGACCCAGTACTTC.

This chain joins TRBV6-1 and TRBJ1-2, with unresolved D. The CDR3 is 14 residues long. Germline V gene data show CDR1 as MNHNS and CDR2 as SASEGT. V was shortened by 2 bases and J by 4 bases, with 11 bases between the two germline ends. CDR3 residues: CASSEPGGGYGYTF. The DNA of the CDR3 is TGTGCCAGCAGTGAACCGGGAGGAGGCTATGGCTACACCTTC.

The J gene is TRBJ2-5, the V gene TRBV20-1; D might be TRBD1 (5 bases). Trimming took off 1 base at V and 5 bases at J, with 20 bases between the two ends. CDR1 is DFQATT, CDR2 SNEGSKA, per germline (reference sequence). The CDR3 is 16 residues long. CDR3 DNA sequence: TGCAGTGCTAGAGGGGCAGGGAATAAGAGAGAGGAGACCCAGTACTTC. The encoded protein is CSARGAGNKREETQYF.

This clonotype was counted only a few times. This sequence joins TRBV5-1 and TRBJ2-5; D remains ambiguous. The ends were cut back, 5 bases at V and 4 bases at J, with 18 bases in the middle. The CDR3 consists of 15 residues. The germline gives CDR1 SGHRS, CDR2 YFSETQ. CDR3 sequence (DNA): TGCGCCAGCAGTAGAAATAGCAGAGGCGGAGAGACCCAGTACTTC. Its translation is CASSRNSRGGETQYF. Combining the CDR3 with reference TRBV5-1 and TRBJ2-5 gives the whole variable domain KAGVTQTPRYLIKTRGQQVTLSCSPISGHRSVSWYQQTPGQGLQFLFEYFSETQRNKGNFPGRFSGRQFSNSRSEMNVSTLELGDSALYLCASSRNSRGGETQYFGPGTRLLVL.

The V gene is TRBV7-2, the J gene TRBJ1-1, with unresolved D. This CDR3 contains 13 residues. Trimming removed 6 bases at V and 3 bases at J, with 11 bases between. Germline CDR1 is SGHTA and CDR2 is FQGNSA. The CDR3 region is CASSRMADTEAFF. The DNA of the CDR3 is TGTGCCAGCAGTCGCATGGCGGACACTGAAGCTTTCTTT.

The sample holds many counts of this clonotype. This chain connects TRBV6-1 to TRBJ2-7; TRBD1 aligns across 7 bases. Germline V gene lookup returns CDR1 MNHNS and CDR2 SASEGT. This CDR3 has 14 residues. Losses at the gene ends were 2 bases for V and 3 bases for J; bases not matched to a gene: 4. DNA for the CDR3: TGTGCCAGCAGTGAACGACAGGGATTCTACGAGCAGTACTTC. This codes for CASSERQGFYEQYF.

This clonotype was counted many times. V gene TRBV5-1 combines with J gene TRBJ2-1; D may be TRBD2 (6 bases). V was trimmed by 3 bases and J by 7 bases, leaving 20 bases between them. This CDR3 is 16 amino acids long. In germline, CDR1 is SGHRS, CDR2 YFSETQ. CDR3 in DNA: TGCGCCAGCAGCTCTGGACCCGGGAGATCGGGGAATGAGCAGTTCTTC. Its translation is CASSSGPGRSGNEQFF.

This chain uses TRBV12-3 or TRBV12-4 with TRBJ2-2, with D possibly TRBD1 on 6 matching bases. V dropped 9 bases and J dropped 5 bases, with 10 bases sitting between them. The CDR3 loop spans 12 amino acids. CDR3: CASYRDTGELFF. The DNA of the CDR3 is TGTGCCAGTTACAGGGATACCGGGGAGCTGTTTTTT.

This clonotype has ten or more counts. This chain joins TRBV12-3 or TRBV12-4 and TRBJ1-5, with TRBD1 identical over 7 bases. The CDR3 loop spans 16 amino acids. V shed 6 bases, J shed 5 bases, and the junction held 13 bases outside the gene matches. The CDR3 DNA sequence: TGTGCCAGCAGCTTCGATCCGGGACAGCGTTATCAGCCCCAGCATTTT. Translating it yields CASSFDPGQRYQPQHF.

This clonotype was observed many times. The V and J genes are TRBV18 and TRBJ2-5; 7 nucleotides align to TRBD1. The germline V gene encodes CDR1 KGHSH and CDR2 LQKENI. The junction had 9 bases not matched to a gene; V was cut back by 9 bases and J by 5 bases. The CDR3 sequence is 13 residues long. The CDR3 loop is CASKDRLEETQYF. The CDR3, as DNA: TGTGCCAGTAAGGACAGGCTGGAGGAGACCCAGTACTTC.

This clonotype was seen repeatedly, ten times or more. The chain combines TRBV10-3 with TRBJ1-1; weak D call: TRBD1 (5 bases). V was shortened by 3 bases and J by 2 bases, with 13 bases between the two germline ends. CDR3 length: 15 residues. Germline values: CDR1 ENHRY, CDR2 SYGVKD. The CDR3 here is CAISDQGIENTEAFF. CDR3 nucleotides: TGTGCCATCAGTGACCAGGGAATTGAAAACACTGAAGCTTTCTTT.

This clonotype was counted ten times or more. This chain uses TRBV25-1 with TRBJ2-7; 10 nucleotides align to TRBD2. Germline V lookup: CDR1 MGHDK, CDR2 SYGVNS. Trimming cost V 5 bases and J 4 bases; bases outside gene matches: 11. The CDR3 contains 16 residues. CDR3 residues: CASSPSGRGSRYEQYF. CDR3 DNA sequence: TGTGCCAGCAGTCCCAGCGGGAGGGGAAGTAGGTACGAGCAGTACTTC.

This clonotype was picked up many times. The CDR3 DNA sequence: TGCAGCGTTGATCTCAGGGGGGCTCAGGAGACCCAGTACTTC. Translation gives CSVDLRGAQETQYF. The J gene is TRBJ2-5, the V gene TRBV29-1; possible D gene TRBD1, 7 bases. Germline loops: CDR1 SQVTM, CDR2 ANQGSEA. Trimming removed 3 bases at V and 5 bases at J, with 16 bases between. The CDR3 sequence is 14 residues long.

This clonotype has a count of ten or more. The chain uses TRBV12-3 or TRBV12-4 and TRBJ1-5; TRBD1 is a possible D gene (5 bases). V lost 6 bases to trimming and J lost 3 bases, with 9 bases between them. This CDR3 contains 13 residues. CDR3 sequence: CASSLDINQPQHF. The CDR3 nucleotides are TGTGCCAGCAGCCTGGACATCAATCAGCCCCAGCATTTT.

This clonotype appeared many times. In DNA form, the CDR3 reads TGCGCCAGCAGCTTTGTGGAGAGTTCCTACGAGCAGTACTTC. It codes for CASSFVESSYEQYF. This chain uses TRBV5-1 with TRBJ2-7; no reliable D call. CDR3 length: 14 amino acids. V lost 2 bases and J 1 base, leaving 10 bases between the germline ends. CDR1 is SGHRS, CDR2 YFSETQ, per germline.

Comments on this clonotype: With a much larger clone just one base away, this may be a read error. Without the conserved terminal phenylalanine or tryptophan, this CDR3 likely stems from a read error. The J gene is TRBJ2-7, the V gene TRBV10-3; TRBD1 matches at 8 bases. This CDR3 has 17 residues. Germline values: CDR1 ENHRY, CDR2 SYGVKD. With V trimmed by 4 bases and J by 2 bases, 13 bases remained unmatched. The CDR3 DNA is TGTGCCATCAGTGCCTCTCCTGGACAGGGACTTGCCTACGAGCAGTACTTA. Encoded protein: CAISASPGQGLAYEQYL.

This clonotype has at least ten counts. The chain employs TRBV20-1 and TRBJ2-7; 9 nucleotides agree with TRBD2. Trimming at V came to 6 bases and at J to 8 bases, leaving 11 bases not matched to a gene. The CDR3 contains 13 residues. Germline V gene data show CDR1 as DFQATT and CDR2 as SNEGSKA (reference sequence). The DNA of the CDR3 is TGCAGTGCGCTGGCGGGGGGGTTAGGGAAGCAGTACTTC. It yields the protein CSALAGGLGKQYF.

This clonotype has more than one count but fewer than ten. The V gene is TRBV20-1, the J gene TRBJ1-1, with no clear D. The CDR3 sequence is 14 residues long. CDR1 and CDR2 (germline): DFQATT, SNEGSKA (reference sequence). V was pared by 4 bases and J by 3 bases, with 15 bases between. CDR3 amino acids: CSAKQDQRDTEAFF. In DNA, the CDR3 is TGCAGTGCTAAGCAGGATCAGAGGGACACTGAAGCTTTCTTT.

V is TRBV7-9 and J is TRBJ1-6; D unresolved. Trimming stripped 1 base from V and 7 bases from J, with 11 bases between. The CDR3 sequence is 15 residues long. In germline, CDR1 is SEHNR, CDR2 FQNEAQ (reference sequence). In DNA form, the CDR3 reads TGTGCCAGCAGCTTAGGGGAGGGAAACAATTCACCCCTCCACTTT. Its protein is CASSLGEGNNSPLHF.

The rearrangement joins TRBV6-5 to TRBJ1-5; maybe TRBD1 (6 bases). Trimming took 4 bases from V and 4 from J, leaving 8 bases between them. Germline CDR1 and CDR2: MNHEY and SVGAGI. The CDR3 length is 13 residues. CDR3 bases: TGTGCCAGCAGTTGGACAGTTAATCAGCCCCAGCATTTT. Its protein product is CASSWTVNQPQHF.

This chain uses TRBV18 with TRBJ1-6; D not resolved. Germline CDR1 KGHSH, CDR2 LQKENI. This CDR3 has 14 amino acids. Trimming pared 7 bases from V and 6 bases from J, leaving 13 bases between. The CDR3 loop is CASFQEGRNSPLHF. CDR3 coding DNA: TGTGCCAGCTTCCAGGAGGGCCGTAATTCACCCCTCCACTTT. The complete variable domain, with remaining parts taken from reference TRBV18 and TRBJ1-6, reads NAGVMQNPRHLVRRRGQEARLRCSPMKGHSHVYWYRQLPEEGLKFMVYLQKENIIDESGMPKERFSAEFPKEGPSILRIQQVVRGDSAAYFCASFQEGRNSPLHFGNGTRLTVT.

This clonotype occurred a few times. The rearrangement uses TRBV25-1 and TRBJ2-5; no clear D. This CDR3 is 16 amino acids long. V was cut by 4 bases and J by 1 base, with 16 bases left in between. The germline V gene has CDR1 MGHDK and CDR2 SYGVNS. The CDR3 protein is CASSADIQSFQETQYF. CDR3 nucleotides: TGTGCCAGCAGTGCAGACATACAGAGTTTCCAAGAGACCCAGTACTTC.

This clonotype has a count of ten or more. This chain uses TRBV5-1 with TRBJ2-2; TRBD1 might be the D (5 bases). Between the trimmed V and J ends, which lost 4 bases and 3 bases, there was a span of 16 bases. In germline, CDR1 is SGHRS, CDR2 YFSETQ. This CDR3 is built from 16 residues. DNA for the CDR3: TGCGCCAGCAGCCTCCGCGCAGGGTCGGACACCGGGGAGCTGTTTTTT. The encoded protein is CASSLRAGSDTGELFF.